This paragraph covers one T cell receptor beta chain sequence. Its target is not known. There were only healthy Caucasians among the donors. TCRdb analysed the 5' RACE reads with MiXCR anew, one entry per CDR3 protein. The sample holds roughly 1.6 million distinct CDR3 sequences, roughly a third seen once. The sample comes from a study of identical twins. Study-wide results and limits: Analyses based on zero insertions could be partly confounded by invariant MAIT and iNKT cells. Alpha sequences that were out-of-frame and twin-shared showed an excess of low generation probability.

Material for sequencing was cord blood. This sequence originates from a newborn girl in good health.

The CDR3 nucleotides are TGCGCCAGCAGCCAACCAAGAAGGGGGCCCGAAGCTTTCTTT. It specifies CASSQPRRGPEAFF. The chain recombines TRBV4-1 with TRBJ1-1, with 7 bases that match TRBD1. Germline loops: CDR1 MGHRA, CDR2 YSYEKL. CDR3 length: 14 residues. Losses at the gene ends were 2 bases for V and 8 bases for J; bases not matched to a gene: 8.